This T cell receptor beta chain appears in the sequencing data of a study of blood T cell repertoires in COVID-19. Seattle participants joined during active infection and were tracked over time. The CDR3 covers 13 residues. V gave up 6 bases and J gave up 3 bases, with 11 bases separating them. In the authors' methods: Amplification of reference gene primers was used by the study to estimate nucleated cell counts. Method: immunoSEQ multiplex PCR; TCRdb's copy keeps in-frame clones and lacks some. D and trimming come from the DNA, and the V and J calls and clone size come from that table. The table includes about 170,000 clones, approximately 80% detected once. This clone was detected only a few times.

The clonotype was recovered from a woman aged 80 or older with COVID-19, enrolled during active disease. The sequenced sample was peripheral blood. The chain recombines TRBV12-3 or TRBV12-4 with TRBJ1-1; no firm D call. This chain's CDR3 is CASSSDFYTEAFF. DNA of the CDR3: TGTGCCAGCAGCTCGGACTTTTACACTGAAGCTTTCTTT.